Below, 21 T cell receptor beta chains from the same sample are listed, as sequenced in a study of T cells in Graves' hyperthyroidism and ophthalmopathy. Using RNA transcripts as the source, TCR beta CDR3 regions were amplified. First-round RT-PCR with HTBI primers amplified the TCR CDR3 region. TCRdb fed the multiplex PCR reads into MiXCR, producing one record per CDR3 protein. The sample consists of around 690,000 distinct CDR3 sequences, around 16% of them appearing once. Sequenced input: blood. These receptors were taken from a man over 45 with Graves' hyperthyroidism.

This clonotype was found a few times. CDR3 residues: CASSLFPDSSYEQYF. The CDR3 coding sequence is TGTGCCAGCAGCCTCTTCCCGGACAGCTCCTACGAGCAGTACTTC. The chain joins TRBV3-1 to TRBJ2-7; TRBD1 might be the D (6 bases). Trimming cost V 4 bases and J 0 bases, with 13 bases left between them. The germline V gene has CDR1 LGHDT and CDR2 YNNKEL (reference sequence). The CDR3 has 15 residues.

The sample holds many counts of this clonotype. The chain is built from TRBV28 and TRBJ1-4; 8 bases agree with TRBD1. The CDR3 contains 14 residues. Trimming at V came to 7 bases and at J to 4 bases, leaving 5 bases not matched to a gene. Germline CDR1 and CDR2: MDHEN and SYDVKM. CDR3 region: CASTYDRGNEKLFF. The CDR3 DNA reads as TGTGCCAGCACCTACGACAGGGGTAATGAAAAACTGTTTTTT.

Regarding this clonotype: A much larger clone differs from this one at a single base, so this may be a read error. The genes are TRBV6-9 and TRBJ2-1; the match to TRBD2 covers 11 bases. The CDR3 is made up of 16 amino acids. Germline V lookup: CDR1 MNHGY, CDR2 SVAAGI. CDR3 nucleotides: TGTGCCTGCAGTTTAGCCGGGACTAGCGGAAACAATGAGCAGTTCTTC. It specifies CACSLAGTSGNNEQFF.

The chain links TRBV29-1 to TRBJ2-1; no definite D call. In germline, CDR1 is SQVTM, CDR2 ANQGSEA. CDR3 length equals 13 residues. The V end lost 4 bases, the J end lost 4 bases, and 11 bases lay between the germline ends. The CDR3 sequence: CSVGTDSYNEQFF. CDR3 sequence (DNA): TGCAGCGTTGGTACCGACTCTTACAATGAGCAGTTCTTC.

This clonotype was seen only a few times. The V gene is TRBV7-8, the J gene TRBJ1-5, with no clear D. This CDR3 is built from 16 residues. V was shortened by 0 bases and J by 2 bases, with 11 bases between the two germline ends. From germline, CDR1 is SGHVS and CDR2 FQNEAQ. The CDR3, as DNA: TGTGCCAGCAGCTTAGCGGTACCATGGGGCAATCAGCCCCAGCATTTT. This gives the protein CASSLAVPWGNQPQHF. Full variable domain (rest looked up from reference TRBV7-8 and TRBJ1-5): GAGVSQSPRYKVAKRGQDVALRCDPISGHVSLFWYQQALGQGPEFLTYFQNEAQLDKSGLPSDRFFAERPEGSVSTLKIQRTQQEDSAVYLCASSLAVPWGNQPQHFGDGTRLSIL.

This clonotype was recorded many times. J is TRBJ1-5 and V is TRBV28; 10 bases are a match to TRBD1. With 6 bases clipped from V and 5 bases from J, the junction kept 16 bases outside the gene matches. Germline CDR1 MDHEN, CDR2 SYDVKM. The CDR3 runs 18 residues. The CDR3 spells CASSLWGTGVNFYQPQHF. The CDR3 DNA reads as TGTGCCAGCAGCCTGTGGGGGACAGGGGTCAATTTCTATCAGCCCCAGCATTTT. Filled out from reference TRBV28 and TRBJ1-5, the complete variable domain reads DVKVTQSSRYLVKRTGEKVFLECVQDMDHENMFWYRQDPGLGLRLIYFSYDVKMKEKGDIPEGYSVSREKKERFSLILESASTNQTSMYLCASSLWGTGVNFYQPQHFGDGTRLSIL.

This clonotype showed up just a few times. The chain uses TRBV11-2 and TRBJ1-2, with 9 positions matching TRBD1. Germline assignment: CDR1 SGHAT and CDR2 FQNNGV. The CDR3 sequence is 15 residues long. V lost 4 bases, J lost 4 bases, and 7 bases stayed unmatched. CDR3 sequence: CASSSGQGMGYGYTF. The DNA of the CDR3 is TGTGCCAGCAGCTCCGGACAGGGGATGGGCTATGGCTACACCTTC.

This clonotype was recorded at least ten times. The rearrangement uses TRBV12-3 or TRBV12-4 and TRBJ2-2, with D hard to call. The CDR3 is 14 amino acids. V was clipped by 2 bases and J by 1 base, with 5 bases between them. This CDR3 reads CASSLTQNTGELFF. CDR3 sequence (DNA): TGTGCCAGCAGTTTAACACAGAACACCGGGGAGCTGTTTTTT.

This clonotype has a handful of counts. The V gene is TRBV28, the J gene TRBJ2-7; D remains unclear. CDR3 length: 12 amino acids. V lost 10 bases and J lost 4, with 14 bases in between. In germline, CDR1 is MDHEN, CDR2 SYDVKM. CDR3 amino acids: CATKGWKYEQYF. CDR3 nucleotide sequence: TGTGCCACAAAAGGCTGGAAGTACGAGCAGTACTTC.

About this clonotype: A much larger clone differs by one base, so this may be a read error. No conserved phenylalanine or tryptophan ends this CDR3, so it is likely a read error. The chain employs TRBV30 and TRBJ1-2; 7 positions agree with TRBD1. The V gene end was trimmed by 3 bases and the J gene end by 4 bases; junction bases not matched to a gene: 11. Germline CDR1 and CDR2: GTSNPN and SVGIG (reference sequence). The CDR3 is made up of 15 amino acids. In DNA, the CDR3 is TGTGCCTGGAGCGGACTTAGGGGGCGCAGCTATGGCTACACCCTC. As protein: CAWSGLRGRSYGYTL.

A note on this clonotype: Possible read error: a much larger clone is one base away. V usage is TRBV27 and J usage is TRBJ1-4; D uncertain. The CDR3 is made up of 12 amino acids. With 5 bases removed from V and 6 bases from J, the gap between germline ends came to 7 bases. From germline, CDR1 is MNHEY and CDR2 SMNVEV (reference sequence). The CDR3 bases are TGTGCCAGCAGTCCCTTGGATGAAAAACTGTTTTTT. Residues: CASSPLDEKLFF.

In this sample, this clonotype turned up many times. This CDR3 reads CATSDPGTSGRDTQYF. The CDR3 DNA reads TGTGCCACCAGTGATCCGGGGACTAGCGGGAGGGATACGCAGTATTTT. The genes are TRBV24-1 and TRBJ2-3; 15 nucleotides line up with TRBD2. The CDR3 has 16 residues. The germline V gene has CDR1 KGHDR and CDR2 SFDVKD. V was clipped by 3 bases and J by 6 bases; unmatched bases: 3.

The chain is built from TRBV20-1 and TRBJ2-7; no clear D gene. V gave up 3 bases and J gave up 2 bases, with 14 bases separating them. The CDR3 has 14 residues. The germline V gene encodes CDR1 DFQATT and CDR2 SNEGSKA (reference sequence). In nucleotides, the CDR3 is TGCAGTGCTAGGCTACAGACGAATCCCTACGAGCAGTACTTC. Protein product: CSARLQTNPYEQYF.

This clonotype was counted at least ten times. The chain couples TRBV5-6 to TRBJ2-3, with no clear D. Trimming took 0 bases from V and 3 from J, leaving 8 bases between them. Germline CDR1 is SGHDT and CDR2 is YYEEEE. The CDR3 has 14 residues. The CDR3 loop reads CASSLEGITDTQYF. DNA of the CDR3: TGTGCCAGCAGCTTGGAAGGGATAACAGATACGCAGTATTTT.

In this sample, this clonotype turned up many times. This rearrangement joins TRBV6-2 or TRBV6-3 to TRBJ2-5; D possibly uses TRBD1 or TRBD2 (5 bases each). The CDR3 runs to 13 residues. Trimming left V 8 bases short and J 5 bases short, with 15 bases between. The germline V gene encodes CDR1 MNHEY and CDR2 SVGEGT. The CDR3 sequence: CASAFGGRETQYF. The CDR3, as DNA: TGTGCCAGCGCCTTTGGGGGTAGGGAGACCCAGTACTTC.

This clonotype appeared many times. The chain recombines TRBV20-1 with TRBJ2-7, with 8 bases fitting TRBD2. V lost 0 bases and J lost 6; bases outside the gene matches: 13. Germline CDR1 is DFQATT and CDR2 is SNEGSKA (reference sequence). The CDR3 is 16 amino acids. The CDR3 loop reads CSARDPIGREALEQYF. CDR3 nucleotide sequence: TGCAGTGCTAGAGACCCTATTGGGCGGGAGGCCCTCGAGCAGTACTTC.

This clonotype showed up many times. The chain carries TRBV2 and TRBJ2-2; 9 bases align to TRBD2. CDR1 is SNHLY and CDR2 is FYNNEI in the germline V gene. V was clipped by 6 bases and J by 7 bases; unmatched bases: 12. CDR3 length equals 16 residues. CDR3 bases: TGTGCCAGCAGCAGGGATAGCGGGAGAAACGTCGGGGAGCTGTTTTTT. Protein sequence: CASSRDSGRNVGELFF.

This clonotype turned up a few times. The rearrangement links TRBV27 to TRBJ2-3; 7 nucleotides agree with TRBD2. The V gene's germline CDR1 is MNHEY and CDR2 SMNVEV (reference sequence). With V trimmed by 5 bases and J by 5 bases, 16 bases remained unmatched. The CDR3 spans 17 residues. The CDR3 nucleotides read TGTGCCAGCAGTCCCTCTGGGGTGGCGGGAGTAGGAGATACGCAGTATTTT. It specifies CASSPSGVAGVGDTQYF.

This clonotype was seen repeatedly, ten times or more. The rearrangement joins TRBV30 to TRBJ1-5; D remains unclear. The V gene lost 0 bases and the J gene lost 6 bases, with 9 bases spanning the gap. The V gene's germline CDR1 is GTSNPN and CDR2 SVGIG (reference sequence). The CDR3 loop spans 13 amino acids. CDR3 in DNA: TGTGCCTGGAGTGTACAAGGGTCTCAGCCCCAGCATTTT. Translated: CAWSVQGSQPQHF.

The sample holds a few counts of this clonotype. This chain uses TRBV7-9 with TRBJ2-5; TRBD2 might be the D (6 bases). The germline V and J ends were trimmed by 5 bases and 2 bases, with 18 bases remaining between them. The CDR3 has 16 residues. Germline V gene lookup returns CDR1 SEHNR and CDR2 FQNEAQ (reference sequence). CDR3 nucleotide sequence: TGTGCCAGCAGCCACCTAGATAGCGGAGCACAAGAGACCCAGTACTTC. Translated, it gives CASSHLDSGAQETQYF.

The J gene is TRBJ2-7, the V gene TRBV20-1, with D perhaps matching TRBD1 or TRBD2 (5 bases each). V was clipped by 7 bases and J by 2 bases, with 12 bases between them. The CDR3 totals 12 residues. CDR1 DFQATT and CDR2 SNEGSKA come from the germline V gene (reference sequence). CDR3 region: CSVPGPTYEQYF. The DNA for the CDR3 is TGCAGTGTTCCGGGACCCACCTACGAGCAGTACTTC.